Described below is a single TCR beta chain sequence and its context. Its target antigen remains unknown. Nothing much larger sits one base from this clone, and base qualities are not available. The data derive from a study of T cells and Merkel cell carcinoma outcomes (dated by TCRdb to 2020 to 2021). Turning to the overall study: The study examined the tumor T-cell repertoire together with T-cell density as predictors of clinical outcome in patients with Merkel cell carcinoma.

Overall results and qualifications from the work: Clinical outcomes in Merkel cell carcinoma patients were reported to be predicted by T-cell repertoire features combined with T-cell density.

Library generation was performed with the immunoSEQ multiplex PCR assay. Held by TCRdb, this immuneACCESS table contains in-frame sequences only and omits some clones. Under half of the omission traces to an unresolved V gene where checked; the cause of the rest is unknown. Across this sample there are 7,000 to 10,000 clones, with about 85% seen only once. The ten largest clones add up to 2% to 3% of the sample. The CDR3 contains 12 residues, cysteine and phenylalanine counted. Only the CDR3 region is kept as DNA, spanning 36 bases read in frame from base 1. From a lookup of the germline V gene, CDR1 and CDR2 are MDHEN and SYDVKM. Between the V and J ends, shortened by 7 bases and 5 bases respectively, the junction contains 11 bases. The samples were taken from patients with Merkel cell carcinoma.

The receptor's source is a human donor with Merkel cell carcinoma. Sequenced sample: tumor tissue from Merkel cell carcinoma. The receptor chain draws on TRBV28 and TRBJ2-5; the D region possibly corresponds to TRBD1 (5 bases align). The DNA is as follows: TGTGCCAGCACTAGGGGATGGGAGACCCAGTACTTC. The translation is CASTRGWETQYF.